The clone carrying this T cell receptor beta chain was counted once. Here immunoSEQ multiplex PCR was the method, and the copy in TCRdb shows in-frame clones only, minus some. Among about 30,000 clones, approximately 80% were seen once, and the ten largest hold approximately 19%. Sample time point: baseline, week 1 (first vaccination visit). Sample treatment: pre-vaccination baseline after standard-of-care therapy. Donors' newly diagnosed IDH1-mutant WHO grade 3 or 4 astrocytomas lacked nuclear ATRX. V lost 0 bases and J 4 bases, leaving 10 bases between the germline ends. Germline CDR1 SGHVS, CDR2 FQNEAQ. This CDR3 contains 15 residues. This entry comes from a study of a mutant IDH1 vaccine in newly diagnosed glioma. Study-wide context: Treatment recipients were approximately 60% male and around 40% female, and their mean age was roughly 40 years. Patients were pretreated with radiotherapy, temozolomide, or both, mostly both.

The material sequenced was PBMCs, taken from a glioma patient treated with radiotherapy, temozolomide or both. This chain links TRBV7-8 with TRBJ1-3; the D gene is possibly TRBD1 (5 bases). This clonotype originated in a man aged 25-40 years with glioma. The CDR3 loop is CASSLAGTSGNTIYF. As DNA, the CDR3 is TGTGCCAGCAGCTTAGCCGGGACCTCGGGAAACACCATATATTTT.